The 14 T cell receptor beta chains below come from one sample, sequenced in a study of post-analysis software for immune sequencing data. Antigens of these TCRs are unknown. Unique molecular identifiers tagged the TCR beta cDNA libraries. TCRdb re-analysed the PCR reads in MiXCR, keeping a single row per CDR3 protein. The sample includes 600,000 to 750,000 distinct CDR3 sequences, around 60% seen only once; the top ten take roughly 12%. Findings and caveats of the study: Compared with controls, patients had more of about five TRBV segments, including TRBV5-6, TRBV5-1 and TRBV20-1.

Sequenced input: blood. These receptors originate from a girl between 2 and 10 years old with multiple sclerosis.

This clonotype was seen a few times. The CDR3 DNA sequence: TGTGCCAGCAGCTTAGTGGTGACGTCGGACTTAACAGATACGCAGTATTTT. Translating it yields CASSLVVTSDLTDTQYF. The chain is built from TRBV7-2 and TRBJ2-3, with D tentatively TRBD2 (5 bases). The CDR3 sequence is 17 residues long. V gave up 1 base and J gave up 3 bases, with 17 bases separating them. Germline V gene lookup returns CDR1 SGHTA and CDR2 FQGNSA.

This clonotype was detected only once. CDR3 region: CATSRDPGTEQFF. The CDR3 DNA reads as TGTGCCACCAGCAGAGATCCCGGGACAGAGCAGTTCTTC. J is TRBJ2-1 and V is TRBV15; TRBD1 is a possible D gene (6 bases). The CDR3 loop spans 13 amino acids. Trimming shortened V by 0 bases and J by 10 bases, and 10 bases separated the two germline ends. Germline-derived CDR1 and CDR2 are LNHNV and YYDKDF (reference sequence).

V and J are TRBV7-9 and TRBJ2-4; D remains ambiguous. Germline lookup yields CDR1 SEHNR and CDR2 FQNEAQ (reference sequence). Trimming left V 6 bases short and J 7 bases short, with 13 bases between. This CDR3 is built from 13 residues. The DNA for the CDR3 is TGTGCCAGCAGATCCGGACGAAAGAACATTCAGTACTTC. Its protein is CASRSGRKNIQYF.

The genes are TRBV7-2 and TRBJ2-1; tentatively, D is TRBD2 (6 bases). The germline V gene encodes CDR1 SGHTA and CDR2 FQGNSA. The V end lost 3 bases, the J end lost 2 bases, and 8 bases lay between the germline ends. The length of the CDR3 is 14 residues. The CDR3 protein is CASSFRGTYNEQFF. Written as DNA, the CDR3 is TGTGCCAGCAGCTTTCGGGGGACCTACAATGAGCAGTTCTTC.

In this sample, this clonotype turned up once. This rearrangement joins TRBV30 to TRBJ2-1; 15 bases fit TRBD2. Germline V gene sequence: CDR1 GTSNPN, CDR2 SVGIG (reference sequence). Trimming removed 0 bases from V and 6 bases from J; junction bases left unmatched: 3. The CDR3 totals 16 residues. The CDR3 DNA reads as TGTGCCTGGAGTGTAAAGGGACTAGCGGGAGGCAATGAGCAGTTCTTC. This translates into CAWSVKGLAGGNEQFF.

This rearrangement joins TRBV7-6 to TRBJ2-1; 10 nucleotides line up with TRBD2. Gene TRBJ2-7 matches the end of the DNA better, so the J call may be wrong. The length of the CDR3 is 15 residues. Germline lookup yields CDR1 SGHVS and CDR2 FNYEAQ. The DNA of the CDR3 is TGTGCCAGCAGCTCTACAGCGGGGGGGCTTAATGAGCAGTACTTC. Residues: CASSSTAGGLNEQYF.

This chain connects TRBV24-1 to TRBJ2-3; D might be TRBD1 or TRBD2, each matching 5 bases. This CDR3 is built from 12 residues. Per the germline V gene, CDR1 is KGHDR and CDR2 is SFDVKD. Trimming took off 5 bases at V and 9 bases at J, with 11 bases between the two ends. The CDR3 spells CATSASRGTQYF. CDR3 DNA: TGTGCCACCAGTGCCTCGAGGGGCACGCAGTATTTT.

The chain is built from TRBV9 and TRBJ2-2, with D maybe TRBD2 (5 bases). The CDR3 spans 15 residues. Trimming took 0 bases from V and 4 from J, leaving 10 bases between them. Per germline, CDR1 SGDLS and CDR2 YYNGEE. CDR3 loop: CASSVAGFSTGELFF. DNA of the CDR3: TGTGCCAGCAGCGTAGCGGGGTTTAGCACCGGGGAGCTGTTTTTT.

Details on this clonotype: A much larger clone lies one base from this, so it may be a read error. V usage is TRBV29-1 and J usage is TRBJ2-7, with D possibly being TRBD1 (6 bases). V shed 3 bases and J shed 0 bases, with 6 bases lying between them. The CDR3 consists of 12 residues. Germline V gene lookup returns CDR1 SQVTM and CDR2 ANQGSEA. CDR3 DNA: TGCAGCGTTGAGGACAGCTCCTACGAGCAGTACTTC. As protein: CSVEDSSYEQYF.

The chain links TRBV7-9 to TRBJ1-4, with TRBD1 as a possible D gene (5 bases). The CDR3 runs to 16 residues. V was pared by 6 bases and J by 8 bases, with 22 bases between. Germline-derived CDR1 and CDR2 are SEHNR and FQNEAQ (reference sequence). CDR3 nucleotides: TGTGCCAGCAGTCAAGGCCCCCTAGGACAAGGCGAAAAACTGTTTTTT. It translates to CASSQGPLGQGEKLFF.

The chain uses TRBV20-1 and TRBJ2-2; no definite D call. Trimming took off 2 bases at V and 3 bases at J, with 10 bases between the two ends. There are 14 residues in the CDR3. Germline CDR1 is DFQATT and CDR2 is SNEGSKA (reference sequence). CDR3 in DNA: TGCAGTGCTAGACCGGCAGTCGACACCGGGGAGCTGTTTTTT. It codes for CSARPAVDTGELFF.

The table lists this clonotype with a count of one. This chain links TRBV20-1 with TRBJ1-5; no clear D gene. Between the trimmed V and J ends, which lost 3 bases and 3 bases, there was a span of 9 bases. The CDR3 consists of 13 residues. CDR1 DFQATT and CDR2 SNEGSKA come from the germline V gene (reference sequence). The CDR3 is CSASSQPNQPQHF. Here the CDR3 DNA reads TGCAGTGCTAGTAGCCAACCCAATCAGCCCCAGCATTTT.

In this sample, this clonotype turned up once. This CDR3 is CASSWASSRQYF. The CDR3 DNA sequence: TGTGCCAGCAGTTGGGCTAGCTCGCGGCAGTACTTC. The chain links TRBV6-2 or TRBV6-3 to TRBJ2-7; D is possibly TRBD2 (5 bases). The germline CDR1 and CDR2 sequences are MNHEY and SVGEGT. The CDR3 runs 12 residues. V lost 4 bases, J lost 9 bases, and 13 bases lay in between.

The V call is TRBV5-4, the J call TRBJ1-2, with 8 bases aligning to TRBD1. CDR3 length: 15 amino acids. Per the germline V gene, CDR1 is SGHNT and CDR2 is YYREEE (reference sequence). The ends lost 2 bases at V and 4 bases at J; junction bases unmatched: 7. CDR3 amino acids: CASSFSRTGFYGYTF. The CDR3 region has the DNA TGTGCCAGCAGCTTTTCCAGGACAGGGTTCTATGGCTACACCTTC.